Listed below are T cell receptor beta chains from one sample, sequenced in a study of blood T cells in healthy people across ages. From the 5' RACE reads, TCRdb called clonotypes with MiXCR, one entry per CDR3 protein. The sample shows 800,000 or so distinct CDR3 sequences, approximately 25% of them seen only once. This sample also appeared in a second study, on T cells of mothers and their children.

Sequenced: blood. The receptor source for this set is a boy aged 10-17 years in good health. Each CDR3 is given with its conserved first and last residue. D genes are given only for firm matches. Some rows have no size entry. The others give once, few or many, or a class for an expanded clone.

v_gene	j_gene	d_gene	abundance	CDR3aa	CDR3nt
TRBV2	TRBJ2-3	-	-	CASLSGTRADTQYF	TGTGCCAGCCTTTCCGGGACAAGGGCAGATACGCAGTATTTT
TRBV27	TRBJ1-1	-	many	CASSLFRGTEAFF	TGTGCCAGCAGTTTATTCAGGGGCACTGAAGCTTTCTTT
TRBV2	TRBJ1-5	-	few	CASRVESNQPQHF	TGTGCCAGCAGAGTTGAGAGCAATCAGCCCCAGCATTTT
TRBV5-5	TRBJ2-6	-	few	CASSLGLVPSSGANVLTF	TGTGCCAGCAGCTTAGGGTTAGTCCCGTCCTCTGGGGCCAACGTCCTGACTTTC
TRBV7-9	TRBJ2-7	TRBD1	-	CASSTQDRYEQYF	TGTGCCAGCAGCACCCAGGACAGGTACGAGCAGTACTTC
TRBV5-1	TRBJ1-2	-	-	CASSSRSNPNYGYTF	TGCGCCAGCAGCTCCCGGTCCAATCCTAACTATGGCTACACCTTC
TRBV6-5	TRBJ1-1	-	many	CASSPAPGGWITEAFF	TGTGCCAGCAGTCCAGCCCCGGGGGGATGGATCACTGAAGCTTTCTTT
TRBV6-6	TRBJ2-7	TRBD1	-	CASRGQTIYEQYF	TGTGCCAGCAGGGGACAGACCATCTACGAGCAGTACTTC
TRBV4-1	TRBJ1-5	-	few	CASSQGAAYSNQPQHF	TGCGCCAGCAGCCAAGGGGCCGCATATAGCAATCAGCCCCAGCATTTT
TRBV28	TRBJ2-1	TRBD2	once	CASRYQPRGGNEQFF	TGTGCCAGCAGGTATCAGCCGCGGGGGGGCAATGAGCAGTTCTTC
TRBV7-7	TRBJ2-2	-	few	CASSLKNTGELFF	TGTGCTAGCAGCCTCAAGAACACCGGGGAGCTGTTTTTT
TRBV29-1	TRBJ1-4	-	-	CSVELGEEKLFF	TGCAGCGTTGAGCTGGGAGAAGAAAAACTGTTTTTT
TRBV5-1	TRBJ2-1	-	-	CTSSLELVQSYNEQFF	TGCACCAGCAGCTTGGAGCTGGTTCAGTCCTACAATGAGCAGTTCTTC
TRBV10-3	TRBJ1-1	-	-	CAISQSGTPEAFF	TGTGCCATCAGTCAGTCCGGGACCCCTGAAGCTTTCTTT
TRBV27	TRBJ1-5	TRBD1	few	CASRSGTGDNQPQHF	TGTGCCAGCAGATCCGGGACAGGGGACAATCAGCCCCAGCATTTT
TRBV20-1	TRBJ2-3	-	-	CSAQGGGRSTDTQYF	TGCAGTGCTCAGGGGGGCGGGAGGAGCACAGATACGCAGTATTTT
TRBV25-1	TRBJ2-7	-	few	CASSEWAGGPSYEQYF	TGTGCCAGCAGTGAATGGGCAGGGGGGCCCTCCTACGAGCAGTACTTC
TRBV20-1	TRBJ2-5	TRBD2	few	CSASVGAGETQYF	TGCAGTGCTAGCGTGGGAGCGGGGGAGACCCAGTACTTC
TRBV28	TRBJ2-7	TRBD1	-	CASSLTPTGDYEQYF	TGTGCCAGCAGTCTCACCCCGACAGGGGACTACGAGCAGTACTTC
TRBV7-9	TRBJ1-2	TRBD1	few	CASSSTGTVYGYTF	TGTGCCAGCAGCTCCACCGGGACAGTCTATGGCTACACCTTC
TRBV2	TRBJ1-1	-	-	CASSEALPSRTEAFF	TGTGCCAGCAGTGAAGCGCTTCCGTCACGCACTGAAGCTTTCTTT
TRBV6-1	TRBJ1-2	-	-	CASSEEWTANYGYTF	TGTGCCAGCAGTGAAGAGTGGACAGCAAACTATGGCTACACCTTC
TRBV3-1	TRBJ1-1	-	few	CASSQVAQGTFF	-
TRBV12-3/TRBV12-4	TRBJ2-2	TRBD2	few	CASSLAPGTSGTGRTGELFF	TGTGCCAGCAGTTTAGCGCCGGGGACTAGCGGGACAGGTCGTACCGGGGAGCTGTTTTTT
TRBV7-9	TRBJ1-2	-	-	CASSFTGSNYGYTF	TGTGCCAGCAGCTTCACAGGGTCTAACTATGGCTACACCTTC
TRBV20-1	TRBJ2-7	-	many	CSASSGLAYEQYF	TGCAGCGCTTCGTCGGGACTTGCCTACGAGCAGTACTTC
TRBV10-3	TRBJ2-3	-	-	CAISDGTKSTDTQYF	TGTGCCATCAGCGATGGGACAAAAAGCACAGATACGCAGTATTTT
TRBV20-1	TRBJ1-4	-	-	CSAREQLVGEKLFF	TGCAGTGCTAGAGAGCAACTAGTAGGCGAAAAACTGTTTTTT
TRBV12-3/TRBV12-4	TRBJ2-1	TRBD2	-	CASSFQRLAGALFF	TGTGCCAGCAGTTTCCAGAGGCTAGCGGGTGCATTGTTCTTC
TRBV6-1	TRBJ2-7	TRBD2	-	CASSERGGAYEQYF	TGTGCCAGCAGTGAACGGGGGGGGGCCTACGAGCAGTACTTC
TRBV27	TRBJ2-1	TRBD1	few	CASSSGTGVNNEQFF	TGTGCCAGCAGTTCAGGGACAGGGGTAAACAATGAGCAGTTCTTC
TRBV28	TRBJ1-2	TRBD1	-	CASSFVPGTEFLYGYTF	TGTGCCAGCAGTTTCGTTCCGGGGACAGAATTTCTCTATGGCTACACCTTC
TRBV12-3/TRBV12-4	TRBJ1-5	-	many	CASSLGSQPQHF	TGTGCCAGCAGCCTGGGCTCTCAGCCCCAGCATTTT
TRBV4-3	TRBJ2-1	-	once	CASSQDSLYNEQFF	TGCGCCAGCAGCCAAGATTCCCTGTACAATGAGCAGTTCTTC
TRBV7-3	TRBJ2-7	TRBD2	-	CASSLNGGSSYEQYF	TGTGCCAGCAGCTTAAATGGCGGGAGCTCCTACGAGCAGTACTTC
TRBV12-3/TRBV12-4	TRBJ2-7	-	-	CASSFKPESYEQYF	TGTGCCAGCAGTTTTAAGCCCGAATCCTACGAGCAGTACTTC
TRBV5-1	TRBJ1-5	-	few	CASSSTGMGQPQHF	TGCGCCAGCAGTTCTACAGGGATGGGGCAGCCCCAGCATTTT
TRBV7-2	TRBJ1-4	TRBD1	-	CASSPRTGGEKLVF	TGTGCCAGCAGCCCGAGGACAGGGGGTGAAAAACTGGTTTTT
TRBV5-1	TRBJ1-1	-	-	CASSPVFRRDTEAFF	TGCGCCAGCAGCCCCGTGTTCCGGAGGGACACTGAAGCTTTCTTT